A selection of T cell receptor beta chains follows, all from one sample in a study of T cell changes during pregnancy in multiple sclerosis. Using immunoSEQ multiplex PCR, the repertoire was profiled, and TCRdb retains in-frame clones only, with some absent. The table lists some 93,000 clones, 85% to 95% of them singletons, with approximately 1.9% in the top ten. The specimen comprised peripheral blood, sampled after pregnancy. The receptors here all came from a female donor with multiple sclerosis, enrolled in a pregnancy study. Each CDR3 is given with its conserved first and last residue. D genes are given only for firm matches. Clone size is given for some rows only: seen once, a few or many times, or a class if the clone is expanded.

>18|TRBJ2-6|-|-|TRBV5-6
TGTGCCAGCAGCTTATTGTGGCAGGGGGGAACTGGGGCCAACGTCCTGACTTTC
CASSLLWQGGTGANVLTF
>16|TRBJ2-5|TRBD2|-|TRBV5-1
TGCGCCAGCAGCTTGGGACTAGCGGGAGGAAGAGAGACCCAGTACTTC
CASSLGLAGGRETQYF
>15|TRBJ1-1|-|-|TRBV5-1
TGCGCCAGCAGCGCCCCGGAGGGCGGAGACACTGAAGCTTTCTTT
CASSAPEGGDTEAFF
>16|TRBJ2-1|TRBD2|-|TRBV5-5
TGTGCCAGCAGCGCGGCAGGCCTAGCGGGGAACAATGAGCAGTTCTTC
CASSAAGLAGNNEQFF
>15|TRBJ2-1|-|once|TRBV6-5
TGTGCCAGCAGTTACGACGGGAGCGCCTACAATGAGCAGTTCTTC
CASSYDGSAYNEQFF
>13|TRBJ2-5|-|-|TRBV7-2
TGTGCCAGCAGGAGGACATACCAAGAGACCCAGTACTTC
CASRRTYQETQYF
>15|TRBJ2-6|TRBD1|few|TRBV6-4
TGTGCCAGCAGTGTCGACAGGGGTGGGGCCAACGTCCTGACTTTC
CASSVDRGGANVLTF
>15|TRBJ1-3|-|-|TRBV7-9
TGTGCCAGCAGCTTAGACAGCTTCTCTGGAAACACCATATATTTT
CASSLDSFSGNTIYF
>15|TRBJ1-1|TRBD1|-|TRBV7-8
TGTGCCAGCAGCTTAGATACAGGGGACAACACTGAAGCTTTCTTT
CASSLDTGDNTEAFF
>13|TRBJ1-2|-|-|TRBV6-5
TGTGCCAGCAGTTATACCTGGACAAATGGCTACACCTTC
CASSYTWTNGYTF
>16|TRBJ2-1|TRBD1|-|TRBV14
TGTGCCAGCAGGCCCGACAGGGACCCTCACTACAATGAGCAGTTCTTC
CASRPDRDPHYNEQFF
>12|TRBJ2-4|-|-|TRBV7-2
TGTGCCAGCAGCCCCCACAAAAACATTCAGTACTTC
CASSPHKNIQYF
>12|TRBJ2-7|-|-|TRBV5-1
TGCGCCAGCAGTAGACAGCCCTACGAGCAGTACTTC
CASSRQPYEQYF
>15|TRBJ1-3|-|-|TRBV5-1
TGCGCCAGCAGCTTGCAGGGTAGCTCTGGAAACACCATATATTTT
CASSLQGSSGNTIYF
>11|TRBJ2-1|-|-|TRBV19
TGTGCCAGTAGTATCGGGAATGAGCAGTTCTTC
CASSIGNEQFF
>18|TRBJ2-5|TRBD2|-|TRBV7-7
TGTGCCAGCAGCCCAGTGAGGACTAGCGGGGGGAGGGCAGAGACCCAGTACTTC
CASSPVRTSGGRAETQYF
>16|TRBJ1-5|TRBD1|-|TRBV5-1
TGCGCCAGCAGCCCGGGACAGGGGGCAAGCAATCAGCCCCAGCATTTT
CASSPGQGASNQPQHF
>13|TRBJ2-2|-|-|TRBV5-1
TGCGCCAGCAGCTCGTCGTCCACCGGGGAGCTGTTTTTT
CASSSSSTGELFF
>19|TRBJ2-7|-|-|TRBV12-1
TGTGCCAGCAGCTTTGCAGGGACAGCCAGCGGGAGGATAATCTACGAGCAGTACTTC
CASSFAGTASGRIIYEQYF
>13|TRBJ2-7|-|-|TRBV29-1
TGCAGCGTTCGGGCAGGGGCTTCCTACGAGCAGTACTTC
CSVRAGASYEQYF
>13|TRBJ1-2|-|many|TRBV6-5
TGTGCCAGCAGACGACCGACAGACTATGGCTACACCTTC
CASRRPTDYGYTF
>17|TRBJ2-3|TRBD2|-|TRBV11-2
TGTGCCAGCAGCGACCCCAGGACTAGCGGCCTTGCGGATACGCAGTATTTT
CASSDPRTSGLADTQYF
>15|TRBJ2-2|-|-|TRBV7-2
TGTGCCAGCAGCTTAGGACTAGCGAACACCGGGGAGCTGTTTTTT
CASSLGLANTGELFF
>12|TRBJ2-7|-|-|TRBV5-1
TGCGCCAGCAGCTTGGCCAGCGACGAGCAGTACTTC
CASSLASDEQYF
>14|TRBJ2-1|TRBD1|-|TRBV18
TGTGCCAGCTCATCGGGACAGGGCTACAATGAGCAGTTCTTC
CASSSGQGYNEQFF
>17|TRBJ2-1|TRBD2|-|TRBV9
TGTGCCAGCAGCGTAGCTAGCGGGGGTATGCCCTACAATGAGCAGTTCTTC
CASSVASGGMPYNEQFF
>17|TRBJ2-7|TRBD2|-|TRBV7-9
TGTGCCAGCAGCCGCTGGGAGGGTAGCGGGAGCTTCCACGAGCAGTACTTC
CASSRWEGSGSFHEQYF
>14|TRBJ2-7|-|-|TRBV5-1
TGCGCCAGCAGCTTGGGGCAGGCCTCCTACGAGCAGTACTTC
CASSLGQASYEQYF
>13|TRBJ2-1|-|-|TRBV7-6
TGTGCCAGCAGCTCCCCGGCGGCCAATGAGCAGTTCTTC
CASSSPAANEQFF
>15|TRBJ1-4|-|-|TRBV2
TGTGCCAGCAGGGCCCTGACACTGGCGAATGAAAAACTGTTTTTT
CASRALTLANEKLFF
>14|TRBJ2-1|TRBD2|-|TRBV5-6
TGTGCCAGCATCGAGCGGGGTAGCTACAATGAGCAGTTCTTC
CASIERGSYNEQFF
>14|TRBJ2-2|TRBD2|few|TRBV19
TGTGCCAGTGTAGCGGGTGGCAACACCGGGGAGCTGTTTTTT
CASVAGGNTGELFF
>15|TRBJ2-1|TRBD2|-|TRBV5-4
TGTGCCAGCAGCCCGACTAGCGGGGACTACAATGAGCAGTTCTTC
CASSPTSGDYNEQFF
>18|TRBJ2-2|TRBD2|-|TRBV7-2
TGTGCCAGCAGCTTAGGGACTAGCGGGGGGACGGGAGCCGGGGAGCTGTTTTTT
CASSLGTSGGTGAGELFF
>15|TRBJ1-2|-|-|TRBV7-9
TGTGCCAGCAGCAACCCCGAGCAGGGGCTCTATGGCTACACCTTC
CASSNPEQGLYGYTF
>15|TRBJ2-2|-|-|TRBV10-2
TGCGCCAGCAGATGGGGCGGTTCGAACACCGGGGAGCTGTTTTTT
CASRWGGSNTGELFF
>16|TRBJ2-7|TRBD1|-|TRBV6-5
TGTGCCAGCAGTTACTCCGGACAGGACCACTCCTACGAGCAGTACTTC
CASSYSGQDHSYEQYF
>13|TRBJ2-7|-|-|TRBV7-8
TGTGCCAGCAGCCGAGTTTTCTCCTACGAGCAGTACTTC
CASSRVFSYEQYF
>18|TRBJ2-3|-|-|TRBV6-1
TGTGCCAGCAGTGAAACTGGTCCAGGGATAGTGAGCACAGATACGCAGTATTTT
CASSETGPGIVSTDTQYF
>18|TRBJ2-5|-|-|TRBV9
TGTGCCAGCAGCGTAGGGTCGGGTCGATCCACAAACCAAGAGACCCAGTACTTC
CASSVGSGRSTNQETQYF
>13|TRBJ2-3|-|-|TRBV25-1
TGTGCCAGCATGAAGGGGGGGGCAGATACGCAGTATTTT
CASMKGGADTQYF
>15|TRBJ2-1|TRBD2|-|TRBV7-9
TGTGCCAGCAGGCTAGCGGGAGAAGGGCACAATGAGCAGTTCTTC
CASRLAGEGHNEQFF
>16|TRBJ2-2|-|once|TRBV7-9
TGTGCCAGCAGCCCCGAGGGCGTAACTAACACCGGGGAGCTGTTTTTT
CASSPEGVTNTGELFF
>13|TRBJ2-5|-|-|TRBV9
TGTGCCAGCAGCAGAGGACAGCAAGAGACCCAGTACTTC
CASSRGQQETQYF
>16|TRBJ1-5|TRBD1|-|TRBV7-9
TGTGCCAGCAGGCCTATGACAGGGGTCGGCAATCAGCCCCAGCATTTT
CASRPMTGVGNQPQHF
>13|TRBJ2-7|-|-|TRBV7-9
TGTGCCAGCAGCCCAAGCTCCTCCTACGAGCAGTACTTC
CASSPSSSYEQYF
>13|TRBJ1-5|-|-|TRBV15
TGTGCCACCGGAGGCCGAGGGCATCAGCCCCAGCATTTT
CATGGRGHQPQHF
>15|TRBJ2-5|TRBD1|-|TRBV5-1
TGCGCCAGCAGCTTGGCGCCAGGGGGCCAAGAGACCCAGTACTTC
CASSLAPGGQETQYF
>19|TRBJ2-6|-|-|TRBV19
TGTGCCAGTAGTATTCCTATCGGGGTACTCTCCTCTGGGGCCAACGTCCTGACTTTC
CASSIPIGVLSSGANVLTF
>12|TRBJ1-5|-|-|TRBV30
TGTGCCTCAAGGGGAACGGGCGAGCCCCAGCATTTT
CASRGTGEPQHF
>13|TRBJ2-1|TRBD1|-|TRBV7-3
TGTGCCAGCAGAGGGGGCCTGGACAATGAGCAGTTCTTC
CASRGGLDNEQFF